What follows is one T cell receptor (beta chain) and its context. Patients in Seattle were enrolled during active infection, then followed longitudinally. The CDR3 spans 16 residues. CDR1 SGHNT and CDR2 YYREEE come from the germline V gene (reference sequence). The junction had 6 bases not matched to a gene; V was cut back by 0 bases and J by 3 bases. The record originates from a study of blood T cell repertoires in COVID-19. Study in general: In each case, the material was cDNA or gDNA derived from T cells, B-cell-depleted T cells, or PBMCs.

Methods used by the authors: By means of reference gene primer amplification, nucleated cell counts were estimated. Profiling relied on immunoSEQ multiplex PCR, and the TCRdb table lists in-frame clones only, not all of them. V and J calls and clone size are given by that table; D and trimming were obtained from the DNA. The sample records some 240,000 clones, about four fifths being singletons. Sequencing input: peripheral blood. This rearrangement joins TRBV5-4 to TRBJ2-5; 9 bases match TRBD2. The source of this sequence is a woman aged 80 or over with COVID-19, enrolled during active disease. CDR3 sequence (DNA): TGTGCCAGCAGCTTGGGGGGTAGCGGGAGTAAAGAGACCCAGTACTTC. It is translated as CASSLGGSGSKETQYF.